This record concerns one T cell receptor (beta chain) sequence. Its antigen remains unidentified. The data belong to a study of CD8 T cells in ankylosing spondylitis. Study-level points and caveats: Before this, some motif variants had been reported in reactive arthritis synovial fluid and blood. Roughly 8 highly homologous variants formed a TCR beta motif that appeared characteristic of ankylosing spondylitis blood. Significantly higher representation of disease-linked clones was reported for matched ankylosing spondylitis synovial fluid.

As the method for making TCR beta libraries, quantitative 5'-RACE with molecular barcodes was used. TCRdb fed the 5' RACE reads into MiXCR, producing one record per CDR3 protein. The table lists 750,000 to 850,000 distinct CDR3 sequences, over 9.5% of them singletons, with around 0.51% in the top ten. The sequenced sample consisted of blood, either unsorted or a sorted T cell fraction (not recorded which). The source of this sequence is a male donor with ankylosing spondylitis.

Here the CDR3 reads CATSRLLSEGVSTEAFF. CDR3 nucleotide sequence: TGTGCCACCAGCAGATTGCTTTCGGAGGGCGTTAGCACTGAAGCTTTCTTT. V usage is TRBV15 and J usage is TRBJ1-1; D is unresolved. CDR1 LNHNV and CDR2 YYDKDF come from the germline V gene (reference sequence). The CDR3 is 17 amino acids. With 2 bases removed from V and 4 bases from J, the gap between germline ends came to 20 bases.